One sample yielded the 6 T cell receptor beta chains listed below, sequenced in a study of T cell clonality in common variable immunodeficiency. Clones were sequenced by immunoSEQ multiplex PCR, and TCRdb holds only the in-frame ones, with some missing. There are fewer than 75,000 clones in the sample, none observed a single time. The specimen sequenced was peripheral blood mononuclear cells. Receptor source: a person aged 18 to 75 in good health.

This clone has at least ten counts. The CDR3 is cut off 3 residues early in the read; its end comes from the germline J gene. The chain recombines TRBV4-1 with TRBJ2-7; 8 bases fit TRBD1. V lost 0 bases to trimming and J lost 2 bases; unmatched junction nucleotides: 3. Germline V gives CDR1 MGHRA, CDR2 YSYEKL. The CDR3 spans 15 residues. CDR3 DNA, as far as it was read: TGCGCCAGCAGCCAAGATCCGGGACAGGCCTACGAG. Translation: CASSQDPGQAYE. The full-length CDR3 reads as CASSQDPGQAYEQYF.

This clone was detected ten times or more. The CDR3 end lies 3 residues beyond the end of the read and is filled in from the germline J gene. V gene TRBV29-1 combines with J gene TRBJ2-3; 10 bases line up with TRBD2. V was pared by 7 bases and J by 4 bases, with 14 bases of the junction left unmatched. In germline, CDR1 is SQVTM, CDR2 ANQGSEA. This CDR3 has 16 amino acids. The CDR3 loop is CSADPGTSVGADTQYF. The CDR3 bases that were read are TGCAGCGCCGACCCCGGGACTAGCGTGGGGGCAGATACG.

This clone was picked up many times. The read terminates 3 residues ahead of where the CDR3 ends, so the germline J gene completes it. The genes are TRBV30 and TRBJ2-2, with D possibly TRBD1 on 5 matching bases. V was cut by 5 bases and J by 0 bases, with 10 bases left in between. CDR1 and CDR2 from the germline V gene are GTSNPN and SVGIG (reference sequence). The CDR3 loop spans 14 amino acids. The CDR3: CAWVSTANTGELFF. The CDR3 DNA, read in part, is TGTGCCTGGGTGTCGACAGCGAACACCGGGGAG. Together with reference TRBV30 and TRBJ2-2, the CDR3 gives the full variable domain: SQTIHQWPATLVQPVGSPLSLECTVEGTSNPNLYWYRQAAGRGLQLLFYSVGIGQISSEVPQNLSASRPQDRQFILSSKKLLLSDSGFYLCAWVSTANTGELFFGEGSRLTVL.

There are many counts of this clone. Read coverage stops 3 residues before the CDR3 terminus; the germline J gene supplies the remainder. V usage is TRBV7-9 and J usage is TRBJ1-2; D is possibly TRBD1 (6 bases). Germline values: CDR1 SEHNR, CDR2 FQNEAQ (reference sequence). CDR3 size: 14 residues. The germline V and J ends were trimmed by 1 base and 7 bases, with 13 bases remaining between them. CDR3 sequence: CASSLGYQGSGYTF. The sequenced part of the CDR3 DNA is TGTGCCAGCAGCTTAGGTTACCAGGGGTCTGGC.

This clone was seen many times. The DNA read from the CDR3 is TGTGCCAGCAGTGAAATGGGACAGGACAACTATGGC. This encodes CASSEMGQDNYG. The entire CDR3 sequence reads CASSEMGQDNYGYTF. The V gene is TRBV6-1, the J gene TRBJ1-2, with 8 bases identical to TRBD1. The read gets to within 3 residues of the CDR3 end, and the germline J gene fills in the rest. Germline V gene sequence: CDR1 MNHNS, CDR2 SASEGT. The CDR3 runs to 15 residues. Germline trimming cut 2 bases from V and 2 bases from J; bases unmatched to any gene: 4.

There are many counts of this clone. The missing CDR3 end, 3 residues past where the read stops, is filled in from the germline J gene. This chain joins TRBV28 and TRBJ2-1; 8 nucleotides line up with TRBD1. There are 15 residues in the CDR3. V lost 7 bases, J lost 1 base, and 6 bases stayed unmatched. Germline CDR1 MDHEN, CDR2 SYDVKM. The CDR3 sequence is CASTSGQVSYNEQFF. Incomplete CDR3 DNA: TGTGCCAGCACCTCGGGACAGGTGTCCTACAATGAG. Full variable domain (outside the CDR3, taken from reference TRBV28 and TRBJ2-1): DVKVTQSSRYLVKRTGEKVFLECVQDMDHENMFWYRQDPGLGLRLIYFSYDVKMKEKGDIPEGYSVSREKKERFSLILESASTNQTSMYLCASTSGQVSYNEQFFGPGTRLTVL.